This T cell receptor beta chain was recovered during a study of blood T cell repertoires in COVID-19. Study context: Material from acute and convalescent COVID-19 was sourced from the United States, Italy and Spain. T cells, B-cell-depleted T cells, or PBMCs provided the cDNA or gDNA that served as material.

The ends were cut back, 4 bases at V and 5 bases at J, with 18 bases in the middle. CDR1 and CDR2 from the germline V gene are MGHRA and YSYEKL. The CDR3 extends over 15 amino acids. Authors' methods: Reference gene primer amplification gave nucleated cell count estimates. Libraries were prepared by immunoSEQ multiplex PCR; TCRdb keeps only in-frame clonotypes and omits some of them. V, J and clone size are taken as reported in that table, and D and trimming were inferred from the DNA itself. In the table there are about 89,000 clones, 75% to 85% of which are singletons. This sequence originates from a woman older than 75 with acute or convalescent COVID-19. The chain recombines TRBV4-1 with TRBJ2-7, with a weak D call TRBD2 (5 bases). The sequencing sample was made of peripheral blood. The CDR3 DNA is TGCGCCAGCAGCCCCCAAGCTAGCTCCCAGGACGAGCAGTACTTC. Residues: CASSPQASSQDEQYF.